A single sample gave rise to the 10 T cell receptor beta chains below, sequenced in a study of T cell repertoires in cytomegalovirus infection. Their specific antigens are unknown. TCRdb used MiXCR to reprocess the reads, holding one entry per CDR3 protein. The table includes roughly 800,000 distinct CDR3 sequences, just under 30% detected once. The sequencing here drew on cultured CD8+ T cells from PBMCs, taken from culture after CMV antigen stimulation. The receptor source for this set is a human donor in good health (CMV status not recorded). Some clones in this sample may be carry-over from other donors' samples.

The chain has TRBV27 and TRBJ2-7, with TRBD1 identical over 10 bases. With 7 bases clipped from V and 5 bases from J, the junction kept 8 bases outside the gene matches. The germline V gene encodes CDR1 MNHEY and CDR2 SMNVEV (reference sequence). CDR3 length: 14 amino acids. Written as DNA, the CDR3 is TGTGCCAGCACCCCGGGGACAGGGGCGGACGAGCAGTACTTC. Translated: CASTPGTGADEQYF.

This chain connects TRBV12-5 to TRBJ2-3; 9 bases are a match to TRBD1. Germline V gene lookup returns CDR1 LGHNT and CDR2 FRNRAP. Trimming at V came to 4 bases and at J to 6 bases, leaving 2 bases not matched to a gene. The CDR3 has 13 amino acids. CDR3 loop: CASGSDRGDTQYF. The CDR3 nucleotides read TGTGCTAGTGGTTCCGACAGGGGGGATACGCAGTATTTT.

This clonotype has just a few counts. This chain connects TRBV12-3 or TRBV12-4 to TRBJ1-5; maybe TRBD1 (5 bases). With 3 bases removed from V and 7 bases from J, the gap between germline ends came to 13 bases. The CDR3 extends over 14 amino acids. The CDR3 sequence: CASSFGAEDQPQHF. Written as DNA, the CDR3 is TGTGCCAGCAGTTTCGGGGCGGAAGACCAGCCCCAGCATTTT.

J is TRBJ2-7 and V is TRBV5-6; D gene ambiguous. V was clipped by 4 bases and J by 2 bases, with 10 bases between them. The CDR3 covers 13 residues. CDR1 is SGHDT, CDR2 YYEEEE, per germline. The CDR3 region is CASSVGRAYEQYV. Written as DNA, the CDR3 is TGTGCCAGCAGCGTAGGAAGGGCCTACGAGCAGTACGTC.

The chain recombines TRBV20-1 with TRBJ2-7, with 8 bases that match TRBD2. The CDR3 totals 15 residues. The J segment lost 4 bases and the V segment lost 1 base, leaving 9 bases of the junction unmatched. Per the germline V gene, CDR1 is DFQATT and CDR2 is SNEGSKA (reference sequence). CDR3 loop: CSARGRLAGGYEQYF. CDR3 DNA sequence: TGCAGTGCTAGAGGTCGCCTAGCGGGCGGATACGAGCAGTACTTC.

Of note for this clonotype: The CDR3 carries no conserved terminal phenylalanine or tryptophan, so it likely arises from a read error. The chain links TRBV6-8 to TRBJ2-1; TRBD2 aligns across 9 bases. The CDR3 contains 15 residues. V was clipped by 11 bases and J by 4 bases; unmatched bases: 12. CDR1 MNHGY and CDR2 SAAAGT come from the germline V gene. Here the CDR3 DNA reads TGTGCCTCCTCGAGGGCTAGCGGGGCGTACAATGAGCAGTTCTCC. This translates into CASSRASGAYNEQFS.

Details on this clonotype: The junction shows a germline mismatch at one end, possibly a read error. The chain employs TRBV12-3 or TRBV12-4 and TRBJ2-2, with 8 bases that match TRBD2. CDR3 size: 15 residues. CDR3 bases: TGTGCCAACAGTAGACGGGGGGGCCCCACCGGGGAGCTGTTTTTT. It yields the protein CANSRRGGPTGELFF.

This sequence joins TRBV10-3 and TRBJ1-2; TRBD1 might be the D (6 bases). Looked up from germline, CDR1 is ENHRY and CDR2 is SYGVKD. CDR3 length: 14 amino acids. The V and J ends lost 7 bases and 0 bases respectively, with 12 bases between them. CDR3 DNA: TGTGCCATCAACACAGGGAACCCTAACTATGGCTACACCTTC. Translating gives CAINTGNPNYGYTF.

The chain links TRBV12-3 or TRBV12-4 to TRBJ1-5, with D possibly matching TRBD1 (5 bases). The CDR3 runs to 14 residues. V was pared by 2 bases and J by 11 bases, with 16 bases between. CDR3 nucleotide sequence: TGTGCCAGCAGTTTACTTGCAGGGCTAGGAGCCCAGCATTTT. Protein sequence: CASSLLAGLGAQHF.

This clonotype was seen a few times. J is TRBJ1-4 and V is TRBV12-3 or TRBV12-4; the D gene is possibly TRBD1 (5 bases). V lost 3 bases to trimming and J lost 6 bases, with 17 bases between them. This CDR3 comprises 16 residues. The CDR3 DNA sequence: TGTGCCAGCAGTTTTCGGGTGGATCTGGGGGATGAAAAACTGTTTTTT. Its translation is CASSFRVDLGDEKLFF.